This T cell receptor beta chain was documented in a study of shared clonotypes between healthy human individuals. Points from the study as a whole: Generation probabilities were higher for clonotypes shared across all four sorted-subset donors than for unshared ones.

A remark on this clone: Its antigen is undetermined.

The trim removed 1 base at V and 5 bases at J, leaving 4 bases unmatched. CDR3 length: 14 amino acids. Germline CDR1 reads SGHVS; CDR2 reads FQNEAQ. Naive CD8 cells lacked CD45RO, underwent positive selection for CCR7 and left out terminally differentiated effector memory CD45RA+ cells. The study drew all its donors from Caucasian adults living in Nashville, Tennessee. The authors ran the assay at deep level. Per the authors' pipeline: As immunoSEQ supplied junction-only sequences (without quality scores), filtering differed. The repertoire was sequenced with immunoSEQ multiplex PCR; TCRdb's copy has only in-frame clones and lacks some. The V and J calls and clone size come from that table; D and trimming were worked out from the DNA. The sample lists approximately 720,000 clones, around 92% seen once, with more than 20% in the top ten.

This TCR was recovered from a man aged 30-40 years in good health. Sequences were obtained from naive CD8+ T cells sorted from blood. V is TRBV7-8 and J is TRBJ2-5; 7 nucleotides match TRBD2. The DNA for the CDR3 is TGTGCCAGCAGCTTAGATCCCGGGAGGGAGACCCAGTACTTC. It yields the protein CASSLDPGRETQYF.